The rows below give T cell receptor beta chains drawn from one sample of a study of blood T cell repertoires in COVID-19. Measured with immunoSEQ multiplex PCR; TCRdb has only the in-frame clones, and not every one. The data show under 150,000 clones, 75% to 90% seen once. The specimen sequenced was peripheral blood. Receptors originate from an older woman with COVID-19, enrolled during active disease. Each CDR3 is given with its conserved first and last residue.

>TRBJ2-7|TRBV19
CASSILTGANYEQYF
>TRBJ2-7|TRBV6-5
CASSAGDSYEQYF
>TRBJ2-3|TRBV7-2
CASSQRGDSTDTQYF
>TRBJ1-2|TRBV5-1
CASSLGAGYGYTF
>TRBJ1-2|TRBV6-5
CASYREGDGYTF
>TRBJ2-1|TRBV18
CASSPPGAGVNEQFF
>TRBJ2-7|TRBV5-4
CASSLEGGAEEQYF
>TRBJ1-2|TRBV12-3/TRBV12-4
CARRGGIYGYTF
>TRBJ2-1|TRBV5-5
CASSPGWDRGFLWFF
>TRBJ2-7|TRBV5-1
CASSSGQGTYEQYF
>TRBJ1-6|TRBV19
CASKPGGPINSPLHF
>TRBJ1-5|TRBV24-1
CATAPHRGGNQPQHF
>TRBJ1-5|TRBV2
CASSWTGTNQPQHF
>TRBJ1-1|TRBV11-2
CASSLDPGEDREAFF
>TRBJ1-6|TRBV18
CASSPGQGEGSLLHF
>TRBJ1-2|TRBV29-1
CSVQQGYGYTF
>TRBJ2-7|TRBV2
CASSDGRTKREYF
>TRBJ2-1|TRBV6-5
CASSLRGSEQFF
>TRBJ2-2|TRBV24-1
CATSDGADNTGELFF
>TRBJ2-3|TRBV5-1
CASRGTSGGNTQYF
>TRBJ1-2|TRBV4-2
CASSQDEPGQAVPNYGYTF
>TRBJ1-5|TRBV12-5
CASGFLGGGNNQPQHF
>TRBJ1-5|TRBV6-8
CASSPYSQPQHF
>TRBJ1-6|TRBV7-9
CASSFVGRSSYNSPLHF
>TRBJ2-7|TRBV7-9
CASSYGHYEQYF
>TRBJ2-5|TRBV7-2
CASSSNFQETQYF
>TRBJ1-1|TRBV6-5
CASRTSSGKNTEAFF
>TRBJ1-4|TRBV4-2
CASSPDRGRRTNEKLFF
>TRBJ1-2|TRBV9
CASSARTGGLGYTF
>TRBJ1-2|TRBV2
CASSEPGQYGYTF
>TRBJ1-4|TRBV27
CASSLRGLGEKLFF
>TRBJ1-1|TRBV12-3/TRBV12-4
CASRREGNTEAFF
>TRBJ2-7|TRBV7-3
CASSLLVGHPYEQYF
>TRBJ1-6|TRBV2
CASRRLGLDNSPLHF
>TRBJ2-7|TRBV7-9
CASTATQGGSYEQYF
>TRBJ1-2|TRBV7-9
CASSFPGTDYGYTF
>TRBJ2-7|TRBV30
CAWKTDRDYEQYF
>TRBJ2-7|TRBV6-6
CASSSGIWRGPYEQYF
>TRBJ1-2|TRBV19
CASTPVAQTVYGYTF
>TRBJ1-6|TRBV19
CASSIGGLPLHF
>TRBJ1-3|TRBV5-4
CASSKFGQGNLNTIYF
>TRBJ2-1|TRBV15
CATSRDRDRGNEQFF
>TRBJ2-7|TRBV2
CASRNTGVSYEQYF
>TRBJ2-5|TRBV9
CASSVLGEQETQYF
>TRBJ1-1|TRBV3-1/TRBV3-2
CASSQGYRSQAEAFF
>TRBJ2-7|TRBV29-1
CSVWDSSYEQYF
>TRBJ1-2|TRBV7-9
CASSLADSSGYTF
>TRBJ1-1|TRBV27
CASSLSTTYTEAFF
>TRBJ1-2|TRBV5-6
CASSLEGSASIYGYTF
>TRBJ1-4|TRBV24-1
CATSAPVVQGTEKLFF
>TRBJ2-4|TRBV4-2
CASSQDYGGDIQYF
>TRBJ2-1|TRBV18
CASSPSILAGGYNEQFF
>TRBJ1-1|TRBV28
CASSLRQVNTEAFF
>TRBJ1-2|TRBV2
CAREAGGSSGYTF
>TRBJ2-2|TRBV19
CASSIEILTPGVFRSRGELFF
>TRBJ1-2|TRBV11-2
CASRKLTGRTNYGYTF
>TRBJ1-3|TRBV4-1
CASSQGQGITGNTIYF
>TRBJ2-1|TRBV11-2
CASSLEDSGVTNEQFF
>TRBJ2-1|TRBV4-2
CASSPERGRDEQFF